The next 23 T cell receptor beta chains were all read from a single sample in a study of blood T cell repertoires in COVID-19. Clones were sequenced by immunoSEQ multiplex PCR, and TCRdb holds only the in-frame ones, with some missing. The table records about 66,000 clones, under 90% of them present only once. Sequencing input: peripheral blood. All receptors derive from a man in his sixties with acute or convalescent COVID-19.

The chain has TRBV6-1 and TRBJ1-2; the D gene is possibly TRBD1 (6 bases). CDR1 MNHNS and CDR2 SASEGT come from the germline V gene. Trimming left V 7 bases short and J 3 bases short, with 18 bases between. There are 15 residues in the CDR3. The CDR3 DNA sequence: TGTGCCAGCACCTTTACAGGGCGCACGGACTATGGCTACACCTTC. This encodes CASTFTGRTDYGYTF.

The chain recombines TRBV27 with TRBJ2-3; 7 nucleotides line up with TRBD1. Germline lookup yields CDR1 MNHEY and CDR2 SMNVEV (reference sequence). The trim removed 2 bases at V and 7 bases at J, leaving 12 bases unmatched. This CDR3 has 16 residues. The CDR3 here is CASSLTGQPPVNTQYF. In DNA form, the CDR3 reads TGTGCCAGCAGTTTAACGGGACAGCCGCCTGTAAATACGCAGTATTTT.

The DNA of the CDR3 is TGCGCCAGCAGCTTGGCCGGGTCAGGGCCTGCAACTAATGAAAAACTGTTTTTT. It is translated as CASSLAGSGPATNEKLFF. The J gene is TRBJ1-4, the V gene TRBV5-1; D possibly corresponds to TRBD1 (5 bases). V lost 0 bases and J 0 bases, leaving 15 bases between the germline ends. This CDR3 spans 18 amino acids. Germline-derived CDR1 and CDR2 are SGHRS and YFSETQ. Full variable domain (rest looked up from reference TRBV5-1 and TRBJ1-4): KAGVTQTPRYLIKTRGQQVTLSCSPISGHRSVSWYQQTPGQGLQFLFEYFSETQRNKGNFPGRFSGRQFSNSRSEMNVSTLELGDSALYLCASSLAGSGPATNEKLFFGSGTQLSVL.

The gene calls are TRBV28 and TRBJ1-2, with 7 bases lining up with TRBD1. V lost 7 bases, J lost 3 bases, and 5 bases stayed unmatched. Germline V lookup: CDR1 MDHEN, CDR2 SYDVKM. The CDR3 totals 13 residues. CDR3 DNA sequence: TGTGCCAGCACTTCAGGGGGTGACTATGGCTACACCTTC. Its translation is CASTSGGDYGYTF.

This chain uses TRBV11-3 with TRBJ2-5, with D possibly matching TRBD1 (6 bases). V was pared by 2 bases and J by 5 bases, with 6 bases between. Looked up from germline, CDR1 is SGHNT and CDR2 is YENEEA. The CDR3 length is 12 residues. CDR3 loop: CASSLRGETQYF. For the CDR3, the DNA is TGTGCCAGCAGCTTAAGGGGGGAGACCCAGTACTTC. The full variable domain, its missing parts supplied by reference TRBV11-3 and TRBJ2-5, is EAGVVQSPRYKIIEKKQPVAFWCNPISGHNTLYWYLQNLGQGPELLIRYENEEAVDDSQLPKDRFSAERLKGVDSTLKIQPAELGDSAVYLCASSLRGETQYFGPGTRLLVL.

This sequence joins TRBV5-1 and TRBJ2-5; a weak D match, TRBD1 (6 bases). Per the germline V gene, CDR1 is SGHRS and CDR2 is YFSETQ. Trimming cost V 4 bases and J 3 bases, with 10 bases left between them. The CDR3 length is 13 residues. CDR3 in amino acids: CASSTGMEETQYF. CDR3 DNA sequence: TGCGCCAGCAGCACAGGGATGGAAGAGACCCAGTACTTC.

The chain links TRBV11-2 to TRBJ1-4; D call uncertain. CDR3 size: 15 residues. V was trimmed by 0 bases and J by 8 bases, leaving 13 bases between them. Germline values: CDR1 SGHAT, CDR2 FQNNGV. CDR3 sequence reads: CASSLETSPGEKLFF. The CDR3 DNA follows: TGTGCCAGCAGCTTAGAGACTTCCCCGGGGGAAAAACTGTTTTTT.

This rearrangement joins TRBV11-3 to TRBJ2-1, with TRBD2 matching 8 bases. CDR1 is SGHNT and CDR2 is YENEEA in the germline V gene. The CDR3 is 15 amino acids. Trimming cost V 5 bases and J 2 bases; bases outside gene matches: 5. CDR3 nucleotides: TGTGCCAGCAGCCTTAGCGGGGACCCCTACAATGAGCAGTTCTTC. Amino acids: CASSLSGDPYNEQFF.

The chain carries TRBV24-1 and TRBJ1-5, with D maybe TRBD1 (5 bases). The germline V and J ends were trimmed by 4 bases and 4 bases, with 10 bases remaining between them. CDR1 and CDR2 (germline): KGHDR, SFDVKD. This CDR3 has 14 amino acids. CDR3 sequence reads: CATSEGVPNQPQHF. The DNA for the CDR3 is TGTGCCACCAGTGAAGGGGTCCCGAATCAGCCCCAGCATTTT.

J is TRBJ2-7 and V is TRBV15, with D possibly matching TRBD1 (5 bases). Looked up from germline, CDR1 is LNHNV and CDR2 is YYDKDF (reference sequence). V shed 6 bases and J shed 3 bases, with 21 bases lying between them. The CDR3 is 16 residues long. The CDR3 region has the DNA TGTGCCACCAGAAGTAACAGGAGAACGCTATACTACGAGCAGTACTTC. It translates to CATRSNRRTLYYEQYF.

This chain connects TRBV4-2 to TRBJ2-5, with unresolved D. The CDR3 consists of 14 residues. CDR1 is LGHNA and CDR2 is YNFKEQ in the germline V gene. V was pared by 0 bases and J by 5 bases, with 10 bases between. The CDR3 DNA reads TGTGCCAGCAGCCAAGAACTGGGCCTGGAGACCCAGTACTTC. Translation: CASSQELGLETQYF.

The chain recombines TRBV9 with TRBJ1-6, with a weak D call TRBD1 (6 bases). Germline V gene data show CDR1 as SGDLS and CDR2 as YYNGEE. Trimming took off 0 bases at V and 7 bases at J, with 14 bases between the two ends. CDR3 length: 16 residues. The CDR3 DNA reads TGTGCCAGCAGCGTAGGAATGTGGGGGCAAAATTCACCCCTCCACTTT. It yields the protein CASSVGMWGQNSPLHF. The variable domain in full, with the rest retrieved from reference TRBV9 and TRBJ1-6, is DSGVTQTPKHLITATGQRVTLRCSPRSGDLSVYWYQQSLDQGLQFLIQYYNGEERAKGNILERFSAQQFPDLHSELNLSSLELGDSALYFCASSVGMWGQNSPLHFGNGTRLTVT.

This chain uses TRBV5-1 with TRBJ1-1, with 8 nucleotides matching TRBD1. The CDR3 has 14 amino acids. CDR1 SGHRS and CDR2 YFSETQ come from the germline V gene. V dropped 7 bases and J dropped 0; count of bases not matched to a gene: 5. CDR3 coding DNA: TGCGCCAGCGGACGACAGGGGATGAACACTGAAGCTTTCTTT. Amino acids: CASGRQGMNTEAFF.

The chain joins TRBV3-1 (or the pseudogene TRBV3-2) to TRBJ1-3, with TRBD1 identical over 12 bases. The CDR3 has 18 amino acids. J gave up 4 bases and V 5 bases, and 12 bases lay outside the gene matches. The V gene's germline CDR1 is LGHDT and CDR2 YNNKEL (reference sequence). The CDR3 DNA sequence: TGTGCCAGCAGCACCGGGACAGGGGGCTGGGCGTGGGGAAACACCATATATTTT. It specifies CASSTGTGGWAWGNTIYF.

The chain combines TRBV10-2 with TRBJ1-2, with a weak D call TRBD1 (6 bases). Per the germline V gene, CDR1 is WSHSY and CDR2 is SAAADI. V lost 2 bases to trimming and J lost 0 bases, with 10 bases between them. The CDR3 is 15 residues long. The CDR3 bases are TGCGCCAGCAGTGAGAGACAGGTAGCTAACTATGGCTACACCTTC. This encodes CASSERQVANYGYTF.

The rearrangement joins TRBV29-1 to TRBJ1-2; D not certain. Germline values: CDR1 SQVTM, CDR2 ANQGSEA. CDR3 size: 11 residues. The V end lost 4 bases, the J end lost 3 bases, and 6 bases lay between the germline ends. CDR3 residues: CSVGQDYGYTF. As DNA, the CDR3 is TGCAGCGTTGGGCAGGACTATGGCTACACCTTC.

V and J are TRBV20-1 and TRBJ1-1, with 9 nucleotides matching TRBD1. J gave up 0 bases and V 3 bases, and 5 bases lay outside the gene matches. Germline CDR1 reads DFQATT; CDR2 reads SNEGSKA (reference sequence). The CDR3 has 15 residues. The CDR3 DNA reads as TGCAGTGCTAGTCCCGGGACAGGGATGAACACTGAAGCTTTCTTT. Its protein is CSASPGTGMNTEAFF.

V and J are TRBV2 and TRBJ1-6, with 10 positions matching TRBD1. This CDR3 is 17 amino acids long. Germline V CDR1 and CDR2: SNHLY, FYNNEI. Unmatched junction bases numbered 11, after V lost 2 bases and J lost 10 bases. The CDR3 spells CASSEIIPGQGSSPLHF. CDR3 DNA sequence: TGTGCCAGCAGTGAAATCATCCCGGGACAGGGGTCATCACCCCTCCACTTT.

The rearrangement links TRBV4-1 to TRBJ1-2; D is possibly TRBD1 (5 bases). Trimming cost V 2 bases and J 4 bases, with 14 bases left between them. The CDR3 covers 15 residues. Germline CDR1 MGHRA, CDR2 YSYEKL. The CDR3 loop is CASSQPTGLSYGYTF. The DNA of the CDR3 is TGCGCCAGCAGCCAACCTACGGGACTCAGCTATGGCTACACCTTC.

In its sample, this clone was seen a few times. The DNA for the CDR3 is TGTGCCAGCAGTTTCCAGGGGGCTCCTGTTAATTCACCCCTCCACTTT. This translates into CASSFQGAPVNSPLHF. This chain uses TRBV27 with TRBJ1-6, with 8 nucleotides matching TRBD1. The ends lost 3 bases at V and 6 bases at J; junction bases unmatched: 7. The CDR3 extends over 16 amino acids. Germline-derived CDR1 and CDR2 are MNHEY and SMNVEV (reference sequence).

V gene TRBV19 combines with J gene TRBJ1-5; D is possibly TRBD1 (6 bases). Germline-derived CDR1 and CDR2 are LNHDA and SQIVND (reference sequence). The CDR3 is made up of 15 amino acids. V was shortened by 2 bases and J by 8 bases, with 16 bases between the two germline ends. CDR3 bases: TGTGCCAGTAGTATAACGGCCAGGGGAGGGGAGCCCCAGCATTTT. Its translation is CASSITARGGEPQHF.

The chain couples TRBV1 to TRBJ2-2; TRBD2 reflects the table's D call only, with no check against the DNA. TRBV1 is a known pseudogene. The CDR3 is 13 amino acids. The CDR3 nucleotides read TGCACCAGCAGCCCCCGTGACACCGGGGAGCTGTTTTTT. Translated, it gives CTSSPRDTGELFF.

This chain uses TRBV3-1 (or the pseudogene TRBV3-2) with TRBJ1-3, with 7 bases matching TRBD1. Germline V gene data show CDR1 as LGHDT and CDR2 as YNNKEL (reference sequence). The V and J ends lost 3 bases and 0 bases, in that order; junction bases with no gene match: 2. The CDR3 consists of 15 residues. The DNA of the CDR3 is TGTGCCAGCAGCCATCGACAGGGCTCTGGAAACACCATATATTTT. Residues: CASSHRQGSGNTIYF.